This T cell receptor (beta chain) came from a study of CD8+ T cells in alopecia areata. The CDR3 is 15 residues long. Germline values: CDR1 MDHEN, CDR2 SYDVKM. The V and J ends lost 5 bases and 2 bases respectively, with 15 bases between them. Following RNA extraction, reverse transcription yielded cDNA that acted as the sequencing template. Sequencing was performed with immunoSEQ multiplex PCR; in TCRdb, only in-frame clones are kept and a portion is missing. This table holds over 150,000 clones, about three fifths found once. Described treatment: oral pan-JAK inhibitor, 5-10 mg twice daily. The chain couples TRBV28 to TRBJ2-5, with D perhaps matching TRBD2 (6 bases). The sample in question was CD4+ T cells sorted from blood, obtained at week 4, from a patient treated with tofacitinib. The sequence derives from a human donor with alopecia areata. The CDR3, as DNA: TGTGCCAGCAGTCTAATCGGGGGAGCTCAAGAGACCCAGTACTTC. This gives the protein CASSLIGGAQETQYF.